This TCR beta chain appears in the sequencing data of a study of T-cell reconstitution after alpha-beta-depleted transplantation in children. It was with unique molecular identifiers that the TCRbeta library was prepared. One entry per CDR3 protein results from TCRdb running MiXCR on the PCR reads. The repertoire consists of about 600,000 distinct CDR3 sequences, with roughly a tenth occurring once and the leading ten covering less than 4.5%. Concerning this clonotype: At one boundary the junction diverges from the germline segment, which might be a read error.

Germline CDR1 is SGDLS and CDR2 is YYNGEE. The CDR3 length is 14 residues. The sequences come from PBMCs from the stem cell graft donor, collected from the stem cell graft. This receptor was taken from a human donor who donated a stem cell graft to a child with acute myeloid leukemia. The V and J genes are TRBV9 and TRBJ2-3; D is uncertain. The CDR3 sequence is CASSRRVSTDSQYF. For the CDR3, the DNA is TGTGCCAGCAGCCGACGGGTGAGCACAGATTCGCAGTATTTT.